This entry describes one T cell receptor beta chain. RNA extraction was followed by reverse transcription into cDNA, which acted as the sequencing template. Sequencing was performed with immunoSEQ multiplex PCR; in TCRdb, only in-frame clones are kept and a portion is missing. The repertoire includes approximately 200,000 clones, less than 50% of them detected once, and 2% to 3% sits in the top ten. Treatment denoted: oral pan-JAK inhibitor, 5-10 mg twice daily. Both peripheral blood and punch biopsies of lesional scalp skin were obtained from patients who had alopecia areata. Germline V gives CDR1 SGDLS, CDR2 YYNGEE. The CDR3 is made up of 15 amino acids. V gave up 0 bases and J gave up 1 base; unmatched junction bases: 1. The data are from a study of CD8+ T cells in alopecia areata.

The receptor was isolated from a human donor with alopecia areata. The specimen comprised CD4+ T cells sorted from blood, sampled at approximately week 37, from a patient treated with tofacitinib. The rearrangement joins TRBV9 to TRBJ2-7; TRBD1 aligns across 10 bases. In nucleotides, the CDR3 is TGTGCCAGCAGCGTAGGACAGGGGGCATCCTACGAGCAGTACTTC. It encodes CASSVGQGASYEQYF.